The present T cell receptor (beta chain) was sequenced within a study of vaccination effects on CD4 cells after COVID-19. Study-wide findings and caveats: Clonal contraction was marked in infection- and vaccine-induced clones late after vaccination.

After around 10 days in culture, the CD4+ T cells were isolated. The person's infection with SARS-CoV-2, confirmed by PCR, took place between March and December 2020. As their vaccination, participants received two doses of either BNT162b2 or mRNA-1273. A note on this clone: What it binds is unknown.

With 6 bases removed from V and 5 bases from J, the gap between germline ends came to 17 bases. Germline-derived CDR1 and CDR2 are LGHNA and YSLEER. The CDR3 runs 14 residues. Profiling relied on immunoSEQ multiplex PCR, and the TCRdb table lists in-frame clones only, not all of them. In the table there are 35,000 to 55,000 clones, 76% of which are singletons. The starting material was CD4+ T cells from PBMCs cultured without peptide, obtained after COVID-19 vaccination. The chain has TRBV4-3 and TRBJ2-7, with unresolved D. The receptor was isolated from a human donor who had a prior SARS-CoV-2 infection. The CDR3 sequence is CASRESRENHEQYF. The CDR3 DNA reads TGCGCCAGCAGAGAGAGTAGGGAAAACCACGAGCAGTACTTC.